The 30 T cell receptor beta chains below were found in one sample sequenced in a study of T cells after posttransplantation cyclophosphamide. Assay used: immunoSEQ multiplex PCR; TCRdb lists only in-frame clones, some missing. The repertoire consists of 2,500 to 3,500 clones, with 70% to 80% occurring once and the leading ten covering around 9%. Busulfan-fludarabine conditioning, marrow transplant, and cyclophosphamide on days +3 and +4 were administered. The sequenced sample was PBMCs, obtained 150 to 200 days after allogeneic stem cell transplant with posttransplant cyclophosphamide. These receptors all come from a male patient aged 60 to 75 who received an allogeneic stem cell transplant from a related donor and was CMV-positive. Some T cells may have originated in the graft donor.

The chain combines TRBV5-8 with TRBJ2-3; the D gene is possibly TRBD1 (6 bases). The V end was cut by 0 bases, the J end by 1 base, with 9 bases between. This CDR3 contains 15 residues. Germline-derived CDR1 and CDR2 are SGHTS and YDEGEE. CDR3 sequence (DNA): TGTGCCAGCAGCTTGGTGACAGGCCGCACAGATACGCAGTATTTT. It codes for CASSLVTGRTDTQYF.

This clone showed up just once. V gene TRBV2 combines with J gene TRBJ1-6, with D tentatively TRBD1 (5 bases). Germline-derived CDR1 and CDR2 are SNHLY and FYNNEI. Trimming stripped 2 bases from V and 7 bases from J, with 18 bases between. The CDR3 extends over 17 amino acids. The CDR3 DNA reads TGTGCCAGCAGTGAACTCGGGGGGGGGAGTCGAAATTCACCCCTCCACTTT. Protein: CASSELGGGSRNSPLHF.

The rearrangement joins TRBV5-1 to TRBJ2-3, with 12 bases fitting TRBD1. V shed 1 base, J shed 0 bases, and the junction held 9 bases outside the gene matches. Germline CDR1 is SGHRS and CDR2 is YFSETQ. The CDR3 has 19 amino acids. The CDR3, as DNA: TGCGCCAGCAGCTTGAAAGGGGACAGGGGGCAGCTTAGCACAGATACGCAGTATTTT. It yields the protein CASSLKGDRGQLSTDTQYF. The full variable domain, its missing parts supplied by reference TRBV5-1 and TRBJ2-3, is KAGVTQTPRYLIKTRGQQVTLSCSPISGHRSVSWYQQTPGQGLQFLFEYFSETQRNKGNFPGRFSGRQFSNSRSEMNVSTLELGDSALYLCASSLKGDRGQLSTDTQYFGPGTRLTVL.

The CDR3 nucleotides read TGTGCCAGCAGCCCCAGACAGTGGGGTCAACACTATAATTCACCCCTCCACTTT. Its protein product is CASSPRQWGQHYNSPLHF. The chain employs TRBV7-2 and TRBJ1-6; weak D call: TRBD1 (5 bases). The germline V gene encodes CDR1 SGHTA and CDR2 FQGNSA. The V and J ends lost 5 bases and 3 bases respectively, with 20 bases between them. The CDR3 spans 18 residues.

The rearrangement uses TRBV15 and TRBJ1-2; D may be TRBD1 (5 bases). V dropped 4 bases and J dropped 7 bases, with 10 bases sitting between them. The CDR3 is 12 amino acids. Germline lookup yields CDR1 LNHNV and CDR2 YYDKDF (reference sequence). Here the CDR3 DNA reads TGTGCCACCAGCACAGGGAGGGGTGGCTACACCTTC. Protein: CATSTGRGGYTF.

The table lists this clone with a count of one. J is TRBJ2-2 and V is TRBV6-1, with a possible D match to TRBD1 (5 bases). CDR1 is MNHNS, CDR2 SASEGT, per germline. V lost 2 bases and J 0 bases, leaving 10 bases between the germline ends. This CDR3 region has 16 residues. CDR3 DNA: TGTGCCAGCAGTGAAATTTTAGGGGCGAACACCGGGGAGCTGTTTTTT. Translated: CASSEILGANTGELFF.

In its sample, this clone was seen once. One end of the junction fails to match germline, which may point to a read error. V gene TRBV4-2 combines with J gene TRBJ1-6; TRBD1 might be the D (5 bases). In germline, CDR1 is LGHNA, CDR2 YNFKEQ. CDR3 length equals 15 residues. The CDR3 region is CASSQDTQGLSPPHF. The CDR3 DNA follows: TGTGCCAGCAGCCAAGATACGCAGGGCCTTTCACCCCCCCACTTT.

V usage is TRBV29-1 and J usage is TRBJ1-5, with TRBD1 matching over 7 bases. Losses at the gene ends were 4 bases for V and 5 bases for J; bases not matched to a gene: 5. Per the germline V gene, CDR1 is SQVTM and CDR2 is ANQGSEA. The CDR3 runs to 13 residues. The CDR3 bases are TGCAGCGTTGGTGGGACAGCGGATCAGCCCCAGCATTTT. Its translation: CSVGGTADQPQHF.

CDR3 loop: CASSLARVSSFNEQFF. DNA of the CDR3: TGCGCCAGCAGCTTGGCCCGAGTTTCCTCGTTCAATGAGCAGTTCTTC. V and J are TRBV5-1 and TRBJ2-1; D gene unclear. Trimming took 0 bases from V and 6 from J, leaving 16 bases between them. The germline gives CDR1 SGHRS, CDR2 YFSETQ. CDR3 length: 16 amino acids.

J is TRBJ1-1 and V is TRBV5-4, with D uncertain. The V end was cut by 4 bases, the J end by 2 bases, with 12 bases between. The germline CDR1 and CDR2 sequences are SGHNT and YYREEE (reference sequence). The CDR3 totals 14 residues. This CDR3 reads CASSLGGLNTEAFF. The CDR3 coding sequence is TGTGCCAGCAGCCTGGGAGGCTTAAACACTGAAGCTTTCTTT.

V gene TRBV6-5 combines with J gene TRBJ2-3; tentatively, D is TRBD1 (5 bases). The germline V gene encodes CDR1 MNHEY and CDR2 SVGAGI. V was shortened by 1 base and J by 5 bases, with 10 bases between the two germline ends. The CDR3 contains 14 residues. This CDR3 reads CASSYLPDKDTQYF. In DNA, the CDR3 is TGTGCCAGCAGTTACTTACCGGACAAAGATACGCAGTATTTT.

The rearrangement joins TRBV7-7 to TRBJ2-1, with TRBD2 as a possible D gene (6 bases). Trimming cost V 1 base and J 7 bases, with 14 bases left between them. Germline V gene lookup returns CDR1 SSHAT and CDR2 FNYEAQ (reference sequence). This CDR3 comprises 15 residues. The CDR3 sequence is CASSLGTGTLNEQFF. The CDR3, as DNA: TGTGCCAGCAGCTTAGGGACCGGGACTTTGAATGAGCAGTTCTTC.

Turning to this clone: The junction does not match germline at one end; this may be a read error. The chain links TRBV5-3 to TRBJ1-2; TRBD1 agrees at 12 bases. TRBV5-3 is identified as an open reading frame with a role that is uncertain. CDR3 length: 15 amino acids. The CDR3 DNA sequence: TGTGCCAGAAGTTTGGGGCGGGACAGGGGGCTGGGCTACACCTTC. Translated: CARSLGRDRGLGYTF.

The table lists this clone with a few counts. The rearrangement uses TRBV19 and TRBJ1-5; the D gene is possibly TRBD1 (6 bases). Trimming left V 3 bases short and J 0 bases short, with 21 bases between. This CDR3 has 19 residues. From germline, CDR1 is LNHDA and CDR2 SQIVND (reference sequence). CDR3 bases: TGTGCCAGTAGTATGCAACTAGGGGGAACTTCATATAGCAATCAGCCCCAGCATTTT. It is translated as CASSMQLGGTSYSNQPQHF. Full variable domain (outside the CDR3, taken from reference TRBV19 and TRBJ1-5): DGGITQSPKYLFRKEGQNVTLSCEQNLNHDAMYWYRQDPGQGLRLIYYSQIVNDFQKGDIAEGYSVSREKKESFPLTVTSAQKNPTAFYLCASSMQLGGTSYSNQPQHFGDGTRLSIL.

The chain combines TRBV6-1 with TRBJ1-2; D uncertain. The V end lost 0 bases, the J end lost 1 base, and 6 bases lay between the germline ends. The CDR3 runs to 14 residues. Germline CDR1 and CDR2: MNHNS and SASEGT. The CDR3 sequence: CASSEAGVNYGYTF. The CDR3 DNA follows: TGTGCCAGCAGTGAAGCGGGAGTTAACTATGGCTACACCTTC.

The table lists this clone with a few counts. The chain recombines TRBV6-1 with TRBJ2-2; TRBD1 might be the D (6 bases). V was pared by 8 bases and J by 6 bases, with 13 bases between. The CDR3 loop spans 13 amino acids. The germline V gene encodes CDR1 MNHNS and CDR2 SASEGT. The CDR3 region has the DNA TGTGCCAGCGAAATACAGGGCTCCGGGGAGCTGTTTTTT. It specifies CASEIQGSGELFF.

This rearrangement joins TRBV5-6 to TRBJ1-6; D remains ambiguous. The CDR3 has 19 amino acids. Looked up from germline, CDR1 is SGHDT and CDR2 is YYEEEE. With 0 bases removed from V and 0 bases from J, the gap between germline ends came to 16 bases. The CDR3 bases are TGTGCCAGCAGCTTGGGGATAACCACGGGGAGCTCCTATAATTCACCCCTCCACTTT. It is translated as CASSLGITTGSSYNSPLHF.

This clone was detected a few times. Here the CDR3 reads CASSPDGTGQETQYF. The CDR3 DNA sequence: TGCGCCAGCAGCCCAGACGGGACAGGGCAAGAGACCCAGTACTTC. The rearrangement uses TRBV4-1 and TRBJ2-5, with 9 bases matching TRBD1. With V trimmed by 4 bases and J by 2 bases, 5 bases remained unmatched. The CDR3 sequence is 15 residues long. CDR1 is MGHRA and CDR2 is YSYEKL in the germline V gene.

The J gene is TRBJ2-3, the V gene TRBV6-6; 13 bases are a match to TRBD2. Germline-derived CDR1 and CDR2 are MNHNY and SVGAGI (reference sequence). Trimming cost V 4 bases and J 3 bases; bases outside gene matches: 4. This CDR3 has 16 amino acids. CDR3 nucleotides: TGTGCCAGCAGTTTACAACTAGCGGGGGGGACAGATACGCAGTATTTT. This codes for CASSLQLAGGTDTQYF.

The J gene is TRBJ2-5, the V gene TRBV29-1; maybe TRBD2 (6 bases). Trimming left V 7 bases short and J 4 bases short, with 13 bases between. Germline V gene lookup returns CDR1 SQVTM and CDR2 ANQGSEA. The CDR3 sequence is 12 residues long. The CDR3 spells CSGLSGGETQYF. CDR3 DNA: TGCAGCGGGCTTTCCGGGGGAGAGACCCAGTACTTC.

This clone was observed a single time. The CDR3 region has the DNA TGTGCCAGCAGCTGGGAATCCGGGACAGGGGGCGCCGGGGCTTTCTTT. This translates into CASSWESGTGGAGAFF. This chain uses TRBV11-2 with TRBJ1-1; 12 nucleotides line up with TRBD1. CDR3 size: 16 residues. V lost 4 bases and J lost 11; bases outside the gene matches: 14. CDR1 is SGHAT, CDR2 FQNNGV, per germline.

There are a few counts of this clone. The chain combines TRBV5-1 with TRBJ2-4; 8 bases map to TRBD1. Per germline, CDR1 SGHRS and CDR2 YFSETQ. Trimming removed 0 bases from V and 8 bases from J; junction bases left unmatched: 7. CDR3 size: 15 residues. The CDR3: CASSLAPGGSDIQYF. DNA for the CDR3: TGCGCCAGCAGCTTGGCCCCAGGGGGCTCGGACATTCAGTACTTC.

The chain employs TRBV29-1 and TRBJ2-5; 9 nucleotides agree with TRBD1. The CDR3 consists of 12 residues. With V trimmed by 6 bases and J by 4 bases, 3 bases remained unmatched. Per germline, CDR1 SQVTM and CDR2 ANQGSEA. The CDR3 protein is CSVMGQGETQYF. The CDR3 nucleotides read TGCAGCGTGATGGGACAGGGAGAGACCCAGTACTTC.

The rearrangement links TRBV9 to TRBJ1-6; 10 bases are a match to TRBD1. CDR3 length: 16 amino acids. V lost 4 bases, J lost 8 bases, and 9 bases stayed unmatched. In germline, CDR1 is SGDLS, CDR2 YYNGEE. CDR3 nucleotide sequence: TGTGCCAGCAGCTCAAGACAGGGGGCATCCCATTCACCCCTCCACTTT. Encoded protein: CASSSRQGASHSPLHF.

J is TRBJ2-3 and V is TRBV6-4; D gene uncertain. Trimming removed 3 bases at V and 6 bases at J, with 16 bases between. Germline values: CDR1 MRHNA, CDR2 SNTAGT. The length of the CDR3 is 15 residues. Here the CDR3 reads CASSEEWSPADTQYF. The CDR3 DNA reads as TGTGCCAGCAGTGAGGAGTGGTCTCCCGCGGATACGCAGTATTTT.

CDR3 DNA sequence: TGTGCCAGCAGCTTAGCTAGCGGGAGAATTGAGACCCAGTACTTC. Its protein is CASSLASGRIETQYF. The chain carries TRBV7-6 and TRBJ2-5; 9 bases are shared with TRBD2. J lost 5 bases, V lost 0 bases, and 4 bases had no gene match. The CDR3 length is 15 residues. Germline-derived CDR1 and CDR2 are SGHVS and FNYEAQ.

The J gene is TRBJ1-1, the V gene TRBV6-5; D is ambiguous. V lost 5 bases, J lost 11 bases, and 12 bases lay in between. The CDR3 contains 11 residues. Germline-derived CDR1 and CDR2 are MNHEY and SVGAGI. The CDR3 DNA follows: TGTGCCAGCAGTCAACGCCGGTTGGCTTTCTTT. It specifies CASSQRRLAFF.

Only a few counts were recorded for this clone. The chain's CDR3 is CASSFPGQGADTQYF. The DNA for the CDR3 is TGTGCCAGCAGCTTTCCGGGACAGGGCGCAGATACGCAGTATTTT. V usage is TRBV7-9 and J usage is TRBJ2-3; the match to TRBD1 covers 9 bases. V lost 3 bases and J lost 4; bases outside the gene matches: 5. Germline V gene sequence: CDR1 SEHNR, CDR2 FQNEAQ (reference sequence). The CDR3 is 15 amino acids.

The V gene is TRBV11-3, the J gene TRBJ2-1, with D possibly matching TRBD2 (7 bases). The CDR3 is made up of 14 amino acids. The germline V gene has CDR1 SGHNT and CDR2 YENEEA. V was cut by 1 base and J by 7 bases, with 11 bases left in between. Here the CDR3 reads CASSLGRGGNEQFF. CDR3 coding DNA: TGTGCCAGCAGCTTAGGGAGGGGGGGAAATGAGCAGTTCTTC.

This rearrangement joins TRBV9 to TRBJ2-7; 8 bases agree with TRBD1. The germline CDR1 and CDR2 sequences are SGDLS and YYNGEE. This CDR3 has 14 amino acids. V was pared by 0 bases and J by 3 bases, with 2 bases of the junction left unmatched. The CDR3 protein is CASSVATGGYEQYF. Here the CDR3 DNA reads TGTGCCAGCAGCGTAGCTACAGGGGGCTACGAGCAGTACTTC.